The rows below give T cell receptor beta chains drawn from one sample of a study of cytomegalovirus exposure and HLA in healthy donors. Measured with immunoSEQ multiplex PCR; TCRdb has only the in-frame clones, and not every one. The repertoire consists of 95,000 to 150,000 clones, with around 66% occurring once and the leading ten covering about 8.3%. Sequenced input: PBMCs. These receptors all come from a woman aged 40 to 50 in good health and CMV-seropositive. The CDR3 runs from the conserved cysteine through the conserved F or W. A D gene is named only where the DNA matches it firmly. Size tells how often a clone was seen (once, few, many) or the class of an expanded clone, and some rows leave it out.

d_call	j_call	clone_size	v_call	cdr3_aa	cdr3_nt
TRBD2	TRBJ2-6	NA	TRBV18	CASSPPGGVGANVLTF	TGTGCCAGCTCGCCCCCGGGGGGTGTGGGGGCCAACGTCCTGACTTTC
TRBD2	TRBJ2-4	NA	TRBV2	CASSAPKGTSVKNIQYF	TGTGCCAGCAGTGCCCCTAAGGGGACTAGTGTCAAAAACATTCAGTACTTC
NA	TRBJ1-1	NA	TRBV13	CASSLENTGAFF	TGTGCCAGCAGCTTGGAGAACACTGGAGCTTTCTTT
TRBD1	TRBJ1-6	NA	TRBV2	CASSRQGERGDSPLHF	TGTGCCAGCAGTCGACAGGGGGAGCGAGGGGATTCACCCCTCCACTTT
NA	TRBJ1-1	once	TRBV5-1	CASSLEQGAGTEAFF	TGCGCCAGCAGCTTAGAACAGGGCGCTGGCACTGAAGCTTTCTTT
TRBD1	TRBJ1-6	NA	TRBV9	CASSGRTGNSPLHF	TGTGCCAGCAGCGGCAGGACAGGGAACTCACCCCTCCACTTT
TRBD1	TRBJ1-6	NA	TRBV5-1	CASSSGQGLSYNSPLHF	TGCGCCAGCAGCTCAGGACAGGGGCTCTCCTATAATTCACCCCTCCACTTT
NA	TRBJ2-3	NA	TRBV18	CASSPPSSTDTQYF	TGTGCCAGCTCACCACCTTCGAGCACAGATACGCAGTATTTT
TRBD1	TRBJ2-5	many	TRBV10-2	CASSDEGGEETQYF	TGCGCCAGCAGTGATGAAGGGGGCGAAGAGACCCAGTACTTC
TRBD1	TRBJ2-5	NA	TRBV7-3	CASSLGQGIETQYF	TGTGCCAGCAGCTTAGGACAGGGCATTGAGACCCAGTACTTC
TRBD1	TRBJ1-4	once	TRBV5-1	CASSLRRGSTGGGEKLFF	TGCGCCAGCAGCTTACGTCGCGGATCAACAGGGGGCGGTGAAAAACTGTTTTTT
TRBD1	TRBJ1-1	NA	TRBV19	CASSTRTGAPEAFF	TGTGCCAGTAGTACTCGGACAGGGGCCCCAGAAGCTTTCTTT
TRBD2	TRBJ2-7	NA	TRBV13	CASSLHTSGRYEQYF	TGTGCCAGCAGCTTACACACTAGCGGGAGGTACGAGCAGTACTTC
NA	TRBJ2-1	NA	TRBV7-6	CASSLTLGPPEYNEQFF	TGTGCCAGCAGCTTAACTTTGGGTCCCCCGGAGTACAATGAGCAGTTCTTC
TRBD1	TRBJ1-5	many	TRBV19	CATRTGNQPQHF	TGTGCCACCCGGACAGGGAACCAGCCCCAGCATTTT
NA	TRBJ1-6	NA	TRBV6-5	CASSARWSLNSPLHF	TGTGCCAGCAGTGCCCGGTGGTCCCTAAATTCACCCCTCCACTTT
NA	TRBJ1-1	NA	TRBV7-9	CASSSEDSLNTEAFF	TGTGCCAGCAGCTCGGAGGACAGCTTGAACACTGAAGCTTTCTTT
TRBD2	TRBJ2-1	once	TRBV2	CASSESLAGAIHEQFF	TGTGCCAGCAGTGAATCACTAGCGGGAGCTATCCATGAGCAGTTCTTC
TRBD2	TRBJ2-3	few	TRBV19	CASSIAVAGESDTQYF	TGTGCCAGTAGTATTGCGGTAGCGGGAGAGTCAGATACGCAGTATTTT
NA	TRBJ1-3	NA	TRBV6-1	CASSDWDFGNTIYF	TGTGCCAGCAGTGACTGGGACTTTGGAAACACCATATATTTT
NA	TRBJ2-7	NA	TRBV19	CASSIPGSSYEQYF	TGTGCCAGTAGTATCCCAGGTAGCTCCTACGAGCAGTACTTC
NA	TRBJ1-5	NA	TRBV19	CASSPDGGYSNQPQHF	TGTGCCAGTAGTCCCGATGGGGGGTATAGCAATCAGCCCCAGCATTTT
NA	TRBJ1-1	NA	TRBV9	CASSVTSAMNTEAFF	TGTGCCAGCAGCGTAACTAGCGCCATGAACACTGAAGCTTTCTTT
TRBD1	TRBJ2-7	NA	TRBV11-3	CASSLDGPGTGTYEQYF	TGTGCCAGCAGCTTAGACGGACCAGGGACAGGGACCTACGAGCAGTACTTC
NA	TRBJ1-1	few	TRBV5-1	CASHANREGTEAFF	TGCGCCAGCCATGCTAACAGGGAAGGCACTGAAGCTTTCTTT
NA	TRBJ2-3	NA	TRBV28	CASSQGQGGAQYF	TGTGCCAGCAGCCAGGGGCAAGGTGGCGCGCAGTATTTT
TRBD2	TRBJ2-1	NA	TRBV5-4	CASSLAREPHNEQFF	TGTGCCAGCAGCTTGGCGCGGGAGCCGCACAATGAGCAGTTCTTC
TRBD1	TRBJ2-7	few	TRBV28	CASSTNRGADEQYF	TGTGCCAGCAGTACCAACAGGGGGGCCGACGAGCAGTACTTC
TRBD1	TRBJ1-1	NA	TRBV19	CASSIRTGRNTEAFF	TGTGCCAGTAGTATCCGGACAGGGAGGAACACTGAAGCTTTCTTT
TRBD1	TRBJ1-2	once	TRBV7-9	CASSDPFRGAGYTF	TGTGCCAGCAGCGATCCGTTCAGGGGGGCAGGCTACACCTTC
NA	TRBJ1-6	NA	TRBV30	CAWSQGSSPLHF	TGTGCCTGGAGCCAGGGGAGTTCACCCCTCCACTTT
TRBD1	TRBJ1-6	few	TRBV6-4	CASSETGAAPLHF	TGTGCCAGCAGTGAGACAGGGGCGGCACCCCTCCACTTT
TRBD2	TRBJ2-7	NA	TRBV27	CASSPTAATSGVVGHEQYF	TGTGCCAGCAGCCCGACCGCAGCAACTAGCGGAGTCGTCGGCCACGAGCAGTACTTC